The clone carrying this TCR beta chain was picked up one time. Described treatment: oral pan-JAK inhibitor, 5-10 mg twice daily. The sample originates from a study of CD8+ T cells in alopecia areata. Turning to the study itself: Percentage of affected scalp area was the basis on which treated patients' severity was scored.

Sequencing templates came from extracted RNA that was reverse transcribed into cDNA. Sequencing was performed with immunoSEQ multiplex PCR; in TCRdb, only in-frame clones are kept and a portion is missing. The sample consists of 95,000 to 120,000 clones, around 54% of them appearing once. The sample here was CD4+ T cells sorted from blood, taken at week 24, from a patient treated with tofacitinib. This TCR came from a human donor with alopecia areata.

Here the CDR3 DNA reads TGTGCCTGGAGTGTTCAGGGGGCGTTTAATCAGCCCCAGCATTTT. Its protein product is CAWSVQGAFNQPQHF. V gene TRBV30 combines with J gene TRBJ1-5; 8 bases agree with TRBD1. The J segment lost 4 bases and the V segment lost 0 bases, leaving 5 bases of the junction unmatched. The CDR3 is 15 amino acids. CDR1 GTSNPN and CDR2 SVGIG come from the germline V gene (reference sequence).